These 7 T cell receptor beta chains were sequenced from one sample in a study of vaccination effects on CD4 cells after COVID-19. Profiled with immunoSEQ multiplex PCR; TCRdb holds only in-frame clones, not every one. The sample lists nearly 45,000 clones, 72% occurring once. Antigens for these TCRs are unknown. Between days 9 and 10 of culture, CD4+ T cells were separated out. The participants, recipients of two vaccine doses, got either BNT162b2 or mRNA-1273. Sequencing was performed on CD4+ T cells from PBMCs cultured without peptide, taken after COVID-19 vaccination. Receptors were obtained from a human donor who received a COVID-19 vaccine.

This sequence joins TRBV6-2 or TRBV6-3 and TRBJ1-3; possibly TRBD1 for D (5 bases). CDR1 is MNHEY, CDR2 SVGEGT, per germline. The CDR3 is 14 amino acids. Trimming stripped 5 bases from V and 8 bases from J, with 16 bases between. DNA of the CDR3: TGTGCCAGCAGTCTCAGGGTTGGCGGAGACACCATATATTTT. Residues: CASSLRVGGDTIYF.

CDR3 protein: CASNPRGRGAFF. The CDR3 bases are TGTGCCAGCAACCCCAGGGGGCGTGGAGCTTTCTTT. V and J are TRBV5-4 and TRBJ1-1; 8 bases are shared with TRBD1. CDR3 length equals 12 residues. Trimming took 6 bases from V and 10 from J; bases not matched to a gene: 8. Germline V lookup: CDR1 SGHNT, CDR2 YYREEE (reference sequence).

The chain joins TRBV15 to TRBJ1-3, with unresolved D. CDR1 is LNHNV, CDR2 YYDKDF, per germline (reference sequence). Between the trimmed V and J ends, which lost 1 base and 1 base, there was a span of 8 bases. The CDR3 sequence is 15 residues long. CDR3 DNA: TGTGCCACCAGCAGAGGCGATCATTCTGGAAACACCATATATTTT. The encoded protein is CATSRGDHSGNTIYF. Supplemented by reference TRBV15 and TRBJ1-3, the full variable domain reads DAMVIQNPRYQVTQFGKPVTLSCSQTLNHNVMYWYQQKSSQAPKLLFHYYDKDFNNEADTPDNFQSRRPNTSFCFLDIRSPGLGDTAMYLCATSRGDHSGNTIYFGEGSWLTVV.

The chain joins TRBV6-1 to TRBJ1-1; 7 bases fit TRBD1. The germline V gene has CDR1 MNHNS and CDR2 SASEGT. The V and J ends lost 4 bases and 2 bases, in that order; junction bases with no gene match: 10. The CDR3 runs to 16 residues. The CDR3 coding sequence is TGTGCCAGCAGTGTTTTCATGGGGACAGCCAACACTGAAGCTTTCTTT. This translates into CASSVFMGTANTEAFF.

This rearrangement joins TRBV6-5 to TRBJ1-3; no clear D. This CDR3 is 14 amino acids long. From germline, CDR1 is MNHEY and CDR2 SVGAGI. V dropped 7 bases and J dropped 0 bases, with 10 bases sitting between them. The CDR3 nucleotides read TGTGCCAGCACCACAGCTAGCTCTGGAAACACCATATATTTT. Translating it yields CASTTASSGNTIYF.

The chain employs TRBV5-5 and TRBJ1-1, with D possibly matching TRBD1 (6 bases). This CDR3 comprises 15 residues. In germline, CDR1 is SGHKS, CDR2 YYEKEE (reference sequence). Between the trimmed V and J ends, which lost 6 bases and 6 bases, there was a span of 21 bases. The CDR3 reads CASTPPPTGSPEAFF. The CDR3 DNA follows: TGTGCCAGCACCCCACCCCCCACAGGGTCCCCTGAAGCTTTCTTT.

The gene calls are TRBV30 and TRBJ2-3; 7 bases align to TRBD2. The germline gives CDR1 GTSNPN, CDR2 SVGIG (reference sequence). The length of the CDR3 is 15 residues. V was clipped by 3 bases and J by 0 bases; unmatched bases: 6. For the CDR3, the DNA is TGTGCCTGGAGCGGTAGAGCGGGGAGCACAGATACGCAGTATTTT. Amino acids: CAWSGRAGSTDTQYF.